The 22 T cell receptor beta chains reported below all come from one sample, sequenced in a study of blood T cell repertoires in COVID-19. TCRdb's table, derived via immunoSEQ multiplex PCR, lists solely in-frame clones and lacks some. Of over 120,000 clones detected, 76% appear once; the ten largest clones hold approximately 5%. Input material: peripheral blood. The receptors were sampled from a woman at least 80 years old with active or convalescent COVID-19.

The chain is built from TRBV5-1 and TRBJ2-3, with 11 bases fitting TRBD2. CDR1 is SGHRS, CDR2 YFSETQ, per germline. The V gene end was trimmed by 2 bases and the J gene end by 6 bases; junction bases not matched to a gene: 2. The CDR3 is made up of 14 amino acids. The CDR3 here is CASSLLAGDDTQYF. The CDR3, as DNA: TGCGCCAGCAGCTTACTAGCGGGGGACGATACGCAGTATTTT.

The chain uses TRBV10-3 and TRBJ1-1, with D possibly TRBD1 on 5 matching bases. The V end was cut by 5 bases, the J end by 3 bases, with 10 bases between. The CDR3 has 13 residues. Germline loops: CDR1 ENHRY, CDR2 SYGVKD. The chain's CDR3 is CAISKGADTEAFF. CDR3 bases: TGTGCCATCAGTAAAGGGGCAGACACTGAAGCTTTCTTT.

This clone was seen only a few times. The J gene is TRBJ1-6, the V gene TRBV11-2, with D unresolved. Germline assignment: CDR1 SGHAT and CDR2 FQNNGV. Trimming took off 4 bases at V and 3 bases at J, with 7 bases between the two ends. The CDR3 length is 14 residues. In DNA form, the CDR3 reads TGTGCCAGCAGCTCTAGCAACTATAATTCACCCCTCCACTTT. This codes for CASSSSNYNSPLHF.

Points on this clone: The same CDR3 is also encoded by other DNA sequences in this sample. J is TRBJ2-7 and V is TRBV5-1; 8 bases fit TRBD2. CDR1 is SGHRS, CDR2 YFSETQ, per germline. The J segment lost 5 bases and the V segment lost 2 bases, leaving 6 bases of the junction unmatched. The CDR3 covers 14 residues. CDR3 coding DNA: TGCGCCAGCAGCTTCGGTCGGGGGGGCAACGAGCAGTACTTC. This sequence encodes CASSFGRGGNEQYF. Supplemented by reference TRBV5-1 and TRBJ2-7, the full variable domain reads KAGVTQTPRYLIKTRGQQVTLSCSPISGHRSVSWYQQTPGQGLQFLFEYFSETQRNKGNFPGRFSGRQFSNSRSEMNVSTLELGDSALYLCASSFGRGGNEQYFGPGTRLTVT.

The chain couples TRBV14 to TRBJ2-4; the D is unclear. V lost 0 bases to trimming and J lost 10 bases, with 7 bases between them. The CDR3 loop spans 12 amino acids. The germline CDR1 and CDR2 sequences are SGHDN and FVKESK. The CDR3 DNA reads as TGTGCCAGCAGCCAAGATCTGAGAATTCAGTACTTC. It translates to CASSQDLRIQYF.

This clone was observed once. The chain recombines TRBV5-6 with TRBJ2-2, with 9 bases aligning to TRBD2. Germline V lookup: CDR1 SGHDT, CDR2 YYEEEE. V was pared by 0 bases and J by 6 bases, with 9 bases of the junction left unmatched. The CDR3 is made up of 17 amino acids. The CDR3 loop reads CASSLAGRSGGAGELFF. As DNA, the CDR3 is TGTGCCAGCAGCTTGGCCGGTCGTAGCGGGGGAGCCGGGGAGCTGTTTTTT.

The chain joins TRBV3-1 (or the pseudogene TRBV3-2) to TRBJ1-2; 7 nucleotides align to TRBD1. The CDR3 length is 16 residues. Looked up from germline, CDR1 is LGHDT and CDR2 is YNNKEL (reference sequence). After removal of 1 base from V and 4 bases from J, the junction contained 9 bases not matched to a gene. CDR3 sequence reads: CASSQVRGQGIYGYTF. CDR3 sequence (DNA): TGTGCCAGCAGCCAAGTTAGGGGGCAAGGGATCTATGGCTACACCTTC.

CDR3 residues: CASGSGGQDTQYF. Written as DNA, the CDR3 is TGTGCCAGCGGATCGGGGGGGCAAGATACGCAGTATTTT. V and J are TRBV19 and TRBJ2-3, with TRBD2 matching 8 bases. CDR1 is LNHDA and CDR2 is SQIVND in the germline V gene (reference sequence). J was trimmed by 5 bases and V by 9 bases; bases with no gene match: 7. This CDR3 contains 13 residues.

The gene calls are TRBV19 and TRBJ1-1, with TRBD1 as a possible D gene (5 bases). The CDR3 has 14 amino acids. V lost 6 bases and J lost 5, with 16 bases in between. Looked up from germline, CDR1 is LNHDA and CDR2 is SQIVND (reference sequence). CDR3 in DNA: TGTGCCAGTAGACGGGACGGCGGGATAACTGAAGCTTTCTTT. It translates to CASRRDGGITEAFF.

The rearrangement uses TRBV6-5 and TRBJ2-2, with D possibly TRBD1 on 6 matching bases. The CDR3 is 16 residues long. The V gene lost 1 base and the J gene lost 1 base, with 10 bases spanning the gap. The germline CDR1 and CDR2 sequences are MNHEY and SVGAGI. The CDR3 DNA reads TGTGCCAGCAGTTACTGGGGGACAAAGAACACCGGGGAGCTGTTTTTT. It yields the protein CASSYWGTKNTGELFF.

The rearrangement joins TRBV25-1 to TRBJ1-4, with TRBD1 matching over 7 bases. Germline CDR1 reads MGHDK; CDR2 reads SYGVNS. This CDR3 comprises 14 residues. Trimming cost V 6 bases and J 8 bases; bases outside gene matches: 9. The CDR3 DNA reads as TGTGCCAGCAGCCACAGGGGTTTGGACGAAAAACTGTTTTTT. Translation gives CASSHRGLDEKLFF.

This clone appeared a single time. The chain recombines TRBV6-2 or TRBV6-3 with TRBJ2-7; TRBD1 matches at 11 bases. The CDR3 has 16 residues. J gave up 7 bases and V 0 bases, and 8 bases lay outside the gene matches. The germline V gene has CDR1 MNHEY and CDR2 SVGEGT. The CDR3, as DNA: TGTGCCAGCAGTTACTCCCCCTGGGACAGGGGGGAAGAGCAGTACTTC. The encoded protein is CASSYSPWDRGEEQYF.

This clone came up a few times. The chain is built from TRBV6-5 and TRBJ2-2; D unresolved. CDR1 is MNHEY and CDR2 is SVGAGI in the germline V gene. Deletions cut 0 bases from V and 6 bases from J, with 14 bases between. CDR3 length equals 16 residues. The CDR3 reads CASSYSRGLIPGELFF. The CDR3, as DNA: TGTGCCAGCAGTTACTCGAGAGGTCTCATCCCCGGGGAGCTGTTTTTT.

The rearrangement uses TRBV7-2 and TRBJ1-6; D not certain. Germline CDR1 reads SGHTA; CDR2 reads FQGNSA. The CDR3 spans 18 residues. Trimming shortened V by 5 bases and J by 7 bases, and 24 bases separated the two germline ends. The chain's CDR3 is CASSMDLASASRNSPLHF. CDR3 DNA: TGTGCCAGCAGCATGGACCTTGCTAGCGCCTCGAGGAATTCACCCCTCCACTTT.

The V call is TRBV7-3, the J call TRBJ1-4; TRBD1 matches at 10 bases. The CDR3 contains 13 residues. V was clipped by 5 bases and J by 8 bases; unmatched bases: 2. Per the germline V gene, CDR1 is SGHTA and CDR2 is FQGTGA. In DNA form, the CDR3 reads TGTGCCAGCAGCCAGGGACAGGGGGAAAAACTGTTTTTT. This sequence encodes CASSQGQGEKLFF.

CDR3 loop: CASSLLGGNTEAFF. CDR3 DNA sequence: TGTGCCAGCAGTTTATTGGGGGGGAACACTGAAGCTTTCTTT. The chain couples TRBV28 to TRBJ1-1; weak D call: TRBD1 (5 bases). The CDR3 spans 14 residues. The V end lost 1 base, the J end lost 1 base, and 7 bases lay between the germline ends. The germline V gene encodes CDR1 MDHEN and CDR2 SYDVKM.

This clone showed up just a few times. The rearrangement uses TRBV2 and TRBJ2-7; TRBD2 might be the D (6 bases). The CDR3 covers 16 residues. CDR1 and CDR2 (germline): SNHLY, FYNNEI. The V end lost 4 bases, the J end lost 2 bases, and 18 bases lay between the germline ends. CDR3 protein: CASSGGLFENTYEQYF. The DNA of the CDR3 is TGTGCCAGCAGTGGTGGACTATTCGAAAACACCTACGAGCAGTACTTC.

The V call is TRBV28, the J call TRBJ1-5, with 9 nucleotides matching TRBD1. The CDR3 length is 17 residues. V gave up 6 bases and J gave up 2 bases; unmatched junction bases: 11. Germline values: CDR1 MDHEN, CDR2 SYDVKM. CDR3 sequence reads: CASRPQTGGYRNQPQHF. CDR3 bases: TGTGCCAGCAGGCCTCAGACAGGGGGTTATCGCAATCAGCCCCAGCATTTT.

In nucleotides, the CDR3 is TGCGCCAGCAGCTTGGGAGTACAGGGAATGGCTCAGCCCCAGCATTTT. Amino acids: CASSLGVQGMAQPQHF. V usage is TRBV5-1 and J usage is TRBJ1-5; possibly TRBD1 for D (6 bases). Germline loops: CDR1 SGHRS, CDR2 YFSETQ. The germline V and J ends were trimmed by 0 bases and 6 bases, with 16 bases remaining between them. The CDR3 consists of 16 residues.

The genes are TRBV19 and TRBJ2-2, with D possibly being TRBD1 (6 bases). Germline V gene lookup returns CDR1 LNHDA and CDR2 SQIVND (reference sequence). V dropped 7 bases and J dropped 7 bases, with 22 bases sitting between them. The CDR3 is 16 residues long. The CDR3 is CASKETGTKVHGELFF. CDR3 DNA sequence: TGTGCCAGTAAAGAGACCGGGACAAAGGTTCACGGGGAGCTGTTTTTT.

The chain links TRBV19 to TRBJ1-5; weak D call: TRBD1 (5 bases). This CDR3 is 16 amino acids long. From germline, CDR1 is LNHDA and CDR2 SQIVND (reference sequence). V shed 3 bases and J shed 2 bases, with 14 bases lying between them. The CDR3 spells CASSIRIGEGNQPQHF. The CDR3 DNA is TGTGCCAGTAGTATCCGTATAGGGGAGGGCAATCAGCCCCAGCATTTT.

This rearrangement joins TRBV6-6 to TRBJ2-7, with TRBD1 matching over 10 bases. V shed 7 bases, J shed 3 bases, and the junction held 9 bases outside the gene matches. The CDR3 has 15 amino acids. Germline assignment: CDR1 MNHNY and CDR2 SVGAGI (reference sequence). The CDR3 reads CASIPRTGGIYEQYF. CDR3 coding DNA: TGTGCCAGCATCCCCAGGACAGGGGGGATCTACGAGCAGTACTTC.